This T cell receptor beta chain was found in a study of spatial heterogeneity in lung cancer. Study findings and constraints: The number of expanded tumor alpha and beta chains correlated with mutation number.

A unique molecular identifier was attached to every TCR cDNA molecule. MiXCR was run by TCRdb on the 5' RACE reads, yielding one entry per CDR3 protein. The table has about 4,900 distinct CDR3 sequences, 25% to 40% seen once. Germline assignment: CDR1 SEHNR and CDR2 FQNEAQ (reference sequence). The V segment lost 4 bases and the J segment 1 base; nucleotides outside the gene matches: 0. The CDR3 runs to 14 residues. Time point reported: sample taken at primary tumor resection. Samples were donated by 72 untreated early-stage non-small cell lung cancer patients. In each case, whole RNA from tumor, nontumor lung or frozen PBMC was sequenced unsorted. This clonotype is medium-sized by share. No antigen is known for it.

This specimen consisted of lung tumor tissue, obtained at surgery. This sequence originates from a male donor with early-stage non-small cell lung cancer. This chain joins TRBV7-9 and TRBJ2-2; 7 bases match TRBD1. The CDR3 sequence is CASSSGGNTGELFF. The CDR3 DNA reads as TGTGCCAGCAGCTCAGGGGGGAACACCGGGGAGCTGTTTTTT.